The clone carrying this T cell receptor beta chain has ten or more counts. The data originate from a study of T cells in Graves' hyperthyroidism and ophthalmopathy. Ophthalmopathy patients all had a Clinical Activity Score of at least 3, a NOSPECS grade of at least 4 and disease under 3 months old. Researchers amplified the TCR beta CDR3 regions from RNA transcripts. The primer set for the first-round RT-PCR of the TCR CDR3 was HTBI. TCRdb reprocessed the multiplex PCR reads with MiXCR, giving one entry per CDR3 protein. The sample has around 390,000 distinct CDR3 sequences; more than 14% are singletons. V lost 6 bases to trimming and J lost 5 bases; unmatched junction nucleotides: 12. CDR3 length: 16 amino acids.

The chain recombines TRBV12-3 or TRBV12-4 with TRBJ2-2; 7 bases are a match to TRBD1. Sequenced: blood. The TCR sequence derives from a woman aged 25 to 39 with Graves' ophthalmopathy. CDR3: CASRKNRGLKTGELFF. The DNA of the CDR3 is TGTGCCAGCAGGAAAAACAGGGGCCTGAAGACCGGGGAGCTGTTTTTT.